This is a list of T cell receptor beta chains from one sample in a study of persistence of HIV-infected CD4 T cells. TCRdb keeps only in-frame clones here, not all; method: immunoSEQ multiplex PCR. The sample consists of tens of thousands of clones, roughly four fifths of them appearing once. What these receptors recognize is not known. The source was CD4+ T cells sorted from PBMCs after approximately 19-hour stimulation, collected from a patient who received antiretroviral therapy. Receptor source: an adult woman with HIV who was CMV-seropositive. Each CDR3 is given with its conserved first and last residue. The order of the fields is D gene, clone size, J gene, V gene, CDR3 DNA, CDR3 protein. A D gene is named only where the DNA matches it firmly. The size entry is marked missing in some rows and otherwise reads once, few, many or a size class.

D gene: TRBD1
clone size: .
J gene: TRBJ1-5
V gene: TRBV3-1/TRBV3-2
CDR3 DNA: TGTGCCAGCAGCCTCGGGACAGGGGTTAGCAATCAGCCCCAGCATTTT
CDR3 protein: CASSLGTGVSNQPQHF

D gene: TRBD2
clone size: .
J gene: TRBJ2-4
V gene: TRBV7-2
CDR3 DNA: TGTGCCAGCAGCTTAGTTGCAGCGGGGGGTGCCAAAAACATTCAGTACTTC
CDR3 protein: CASSLVAAGGAKNIQYF

D gene: .
clone size: .
J gene: TRBJ1-2
V gene: TRBV5-1
CDR3 DNA: TGCGCCAGCAGCTCCCTTACCTTCGAAACAGGGATCTATGGCTACACCTTC
CDR3 protein: CASSSLTFETGIYGYTF

D gene: .
clone size: .
J gene: TRBJ1-3
V gene: TRBV10-3
CDR3 DNA: TGTGCCATCAGTGAGTCTGAGACTGGAAACACCATATATTTT
CDR3 protein: CAISESETGNTIYF

D gene: .
clone size: .
J gene: TRBJ1-1
V gene: TRBV27
CDR3 DNA: TGTGCCAGCAGTTTGAGGGCCTTGAACACTGAAGCTTTCTTT
CDR3 protein: CASSLRALNTEAFF

D gene: .
clone size: .
J gene: TRBJ1-1
V gene: TRBV5-8
CDR3 DNA: TGTGCCAGCAGCTTGGCAGGCATCGGCACTGAAGCTTTCTTT
CDR3 protein: CASSLAGIGTEAFF

D gene: .
clone size: few
J gene: TRBJ2-2
V gene: TRBV19
CDR3 DNA: TGTGCCAGTAGTAGCAGGGGTACCGGGGAGCTGTTTTTT
CDR3 protein: CASSSRGTGELFF

D gene: .
clone size: .
J gene: TRBJ1-2
V gene: TRBV5-4
CDR3 DNA: TGTGCCAGCAGTTCTGGAGACAGTCCTCCCTACACCTTC
CDR3 protein: CASSSGDSPPYTF

D gene: .
clone size: .
J gene: TRBJ2-7
V gene: TRBV29-1
CDR3 DNA: TGCAGCGTTGGGACAGAGCTTCGGGAGCAGTACTTC
CDR3 protein: CSVGTELREQYF

D gene: .
clone size: .
J gene: TRBJ2-5
V gene: TRBV5-6
CDR3 DNA: .
CDR3 protein: CASSLVAGGFLETQYF

D gene: TRBD1
clone size: .
J gene: TRBJ2-7
V gene: TRBV19
CDR3 DNA: TGTGCCAGTCATTTGGAAGGACAGGGTTTATACGAGCAGTACTTC
CDR3 protein: CASHLEGQGLYEQYF

D gene: TRBD1
clone size: .
J gene: TRBJ1-2
V gene: TRBV12-5
CDR3 DNA: TGTGCTAGTGGTACGGGACAGAGCTATGGCTACACCTTC
CDR3 protein: CASGTGQSYGYTF

D gene: .
clone size: .
J gene: TRBJ1-1
V gene: TRBV24-1
CDR3 DNA: TGTGCCACCCGGGAAGGGAGAGGCACTGAAGCTTTCTTT
CDR3 protein: CATREGRGTEAFF

D gene: TRBD1
clone size: .
J gene: TRBJ1-3
V gene: TRBV19
CDR3 DNA: TGTGCCAGTAGATATGGACAGGGGAGCTCTGGAAACACCATATATTTT
CDR3 protein: CASRYGQGSSGNTIYF

D gene: .
clone size: .
J gene: TRBJ2-6
V gene: TRBV21-1
CDR3 DNA: TGTGCCAGCACCCCCAAAGATGGCCAGCCTGCCGGCTCTGGGGCCAACGTCCTGACTTTC
CDR3 protein: CASTPKDGQPAGSGANVLTF

D gene: TRBD2
clone size: .
J gene: TRBJ2-1
V gene: TRBV7-2
CDR3 DNA: TGTGCCAGCAGCTTAGTTTCAGGGCTAGCGGGGGTCAATGAGCAGTTCTTC
CDR3 protein: CASSLVSGLAGVNEQFF

D gene: .
clone size: .
J gene: TRBJ1-5
V gene: TRBV2
CDR3 DNA: TGTGCCAGCAGTGGGGCAGGGATAAATCAGCCCCAGCATTTT
CDR3 protein: CASSGAGINQPQHF

D gene: TRBD1
clone size: .
J gene: TRBJ1-1
V gene: TRBV11-1
CDR3 DNA: TGTGCCAGCAGCTTGTCGAGGGGACAGGGGTCTTACGAAGCTTTCTTT
CDR3 protein: CASSLSRGQGSYEAFF

D gene: TRBD1
clone size: few
J gene: TRBJ1-2
V gene: TRBV19
CDR3 DNA: TGTGCCAGTGTAGGACAGGCTCGATTCTATGGCTACACCTTC
CDR3 protein: CASVGQARFYGYTF

D gene: TRBD2
clone size: .
J gene: TRBJ2-3
V gene: TRBV5-1
CDR3 DNA: TGCGCCAGCAGCTTGGCCAGGCTAGCGGGAGGGCAGGATACGCAGTATTTT
CDR3 protein: CASSLARLAGGQDTQYF

D gene: .
clone size: .
J gene: TRBJ1-2
V gene: TRBV24-1
CDR3 DNA: TGTGCCACCAGTGATCCCCCCTATACGAATGGCTACACCTTC
CDR3 protein: CATSDPPYTNGYTF

D gene: .
clone size: .
J gene: TRBJ1-2
V gene: TRBV10-3
CDR3 DNA: TGTGCCATCAGTGGGGTTGCGGACTATGGCTACACCTTC
CDR3 protein: CAISGVADYGYTF

D gene: .
clone size: .
J gene: TRBJ2-4
V gene: TRBV15
CDR3 DNA: TGTGCCACCAGCAGAGACGGGGGAGAGGCCAAAAACATTCAGTACTTC
CDR3 protein: CATSRDGGEAKNIQYF

D gene: .
clone size: .
J gene: TRBJ1-3
V gene: TRBV9
CDR3 DNA: TGTGCCAGCAGCGTAGCCACCCACTCTGGAAACACCATATATTTT
CDR3 protein: CASSVATHSGNTIYF

D gene: .
clone size: .
J gene: TRBJ1-1
V gene: TRBV6-2/TRBV6-3
CDR3 DNA: TGTGCCAGCAGTTCCTGGCAGAACACTGAAGCTTTCTTT
CDR3 protein: CASSSWQNTEAFF

D gene: .
clone size: once
J gene: TRBJ2-2
V gene: TRBV7-2
CDR3 DNA: TGTGCCAGCAGCTTGCAACCGGGGACTTCCGGGGAGCTGTTTTTT
CDR3 protein: CASSLQPGTSGELFF

D gene: .
clone size: .
J gene: TRBJ2-3
V gene: TRBV27
CDR3 DNA: TGTGCCAGCAGTTTTGTGGCTAGCACAGATACGCAGTATTTT
CDR3 protein: CASSFVASTDTQYF

D gene: TRBD2
clone size: few
J gene: TRBJ2-7
V gene: TRBV18
CDR3 DNA: TGTGCCAGCTCACCTGGGACTAGCTACGAGCAGTACTTC
CDR3 protein: CASSPGTSYEQYF

D gene: .
clone size: .
J gene: TRBJ1-4
V gene: TRBV5-1
CDR3 DNA: TGCGCCAGCAGACGGACGGTCCTGGAGTATGAAAAACTGTTTTTT
CDR3 protein: CASRRTVLEYEKLFF

D gene: .
clone size: .
J gene: TRBJ1-6
V gene: TRBV19
CDR3 DNA: TGTGCCAGTAGTATGACCCGGACAAGTTATAATTCACCCCTCCACTTT
CDR3 protein: CASSMTRTSYNSPLHF

D gene: .
clone size: once
J gene: TRBJ1-3
V gene: TRBV7-8
CDR3 DNA: TGTGCCAGCAGCCAAGCAGACTCTGGAAACACCATATATTTT
CDR3 protein: CASSQADSGNTIYF

D gene: .
clone size: .
J gene: TRBJ2-3
V gene: TRBV10-3
CDR3 DNA: TGTGCCATCAGCGTTATAGCCCGTGACCGGCGCACAGATACGCAGTATTTT
CDR3 protein: CAISVIARDRRTDTQYF

D gene: TRBD2
clone size: .
J gene: TRBJ2-7
V gene: TRBV10-3
CDR3 DNA: TGTGCCATCAGTTTGACTAGCGGGACAGGTTACGAGCAGTACTTC
CDR3 protein: CAISLTSGTGYEQYF

D gene: .
clone size: .
J gene: TRBJ1-3
V gene: TRBV9
CDR3 DNA: TGTGCCAGCAGCGTATATGGAGGGGGAGGCTCTGGAAACACCATATATTTT
CDR3 protein: CASSVYGGGGSGNTIYF

D gene: .
clone size: once
J gene: TRBJ2-2
V gene: TRBV19
CDR3 DNA: TGTGCCAGTACCTCCCCCCAGAAACCCGGGGAGCTGTTTTTT
CDR3 protein: CASTSPQKPGELFF

D gene: TRBD1
clone size: .
J gene: TRBJ1-1
V gene: TRBV7-2
CDR3 DNA: TGTGCCAGCAGTCCGGAGGGGGCGCACGGCACTGAAGCTTTCTTT
CDR3 protein: CASSPEGAHGTEAFF

D gene: TRBD1
clone size: .
J gene: TRBJ2-3
V gene: TRBV11-3
CDR3 DNA: TGTGCCAGCAGCTCCGCCGGGACAGGATTGGATACGCAGTATTTT
CDR3 protein: CASSSAGTGLDTQYF

D gene: .
clone size: .
J gene: TRBJ2-5
V gene: TRBV7-9
CDR3 DNA: TGTGCCAGCAGCCCTGAGGGGGGGCAACTAGGAGAGACCCAGTACTTC
CDR3 protein: CASSPEGGQLGETQYF

D gene: .
clone size: few
J gene: TRBJ1-5
V gene: TRBV28
CDR3 DNA: TGTGCCAGCAGCCCGGTGGGGGGGGTCGAGCCCCAGCATTTT
CDR3 protein: CASSPVGGVEPQHF

D gene: TRBD1
clone size: once
J gene: TRBJ2-1
V gene: TRBV11-1
CDR3 DNA: TGTGCCAGCAGCCCCCTCGGGACAGGGCTTTACAATGAGCAGTTCTTC
CDR3 protein: CASSPLGTGLYNEQFF

D gene: .
clone size: .
J gene: TRBJ2-3
V gene: TRBV12-3/TRBV12-4
CDR3 DNA: TGTGCCAGCAGTCCGGGATTTACAGATACGCAGTATTTT
CDR3 protein: CASSPGFTDTQYF

D gene: .
clone size: once
J gene: TRBJ1-2
V gene: TRBV25-1
CDR3 DNA: TGTGCCAGCAGTGAAGAAGGCAGGGGTGCGTCCAGGGGTGGCTACACCTTC
CDR3 protein: CASSEEGRGASRGGYTF

D gene: .
clone size: .
J gene: TRBJ1-2
V gene: TRBV28
CDR3 DNA: TGTGCCAGCAGTTTAAGGGGGGCGGGTGGCTACACCTTC
CDR3 protein: CASSLRGAGGYTF

D gene: .
clone size: .
J gene: TRBJ2-3
V gene: TRBV9
CDR3 DNA: TGTGCCAGCAGCGTAGGAGGCAGGGAGACAGATACGCAGTATTTT
CDR3 protein: CASSVGGRETDTQYF

D gene: .
clone size: .
J gene: TRBJ2-7
V gene: TRBV3-1/TRBV3-2
CDR3 DNA: TGTGCCAGCAGCCAAGGGGCCGTAGGCGAGCAGTACTTC
CDR3 protein: CASSQGAVGEQYF

D gene: .
clone size: .
J gene: TRBJ2-2
V gene: TRBV18
CDR3 DNA: TGTGCCAGCTCCCCTCTGATAGGCTTCGCGAACACCGGGGAGCTGTTTTTT
CDR3 protein: CASSPLIGFANTGELFF

D gene: .
clone size: .
J gene: TRBJ2-7
V gene: TRBV5-1
CDR3 DNA: TGCGCCAGCAGCTTGGTGGGCACCCCAGGGGACGAGCAGTACTTC
CDR3 protein: CASSLVGTPGDEQYF

D gene: .
clone size: .
J gene: TRBJ2-1
V gene: TRBV18
CDR3 DNA: TGTGCCAGCTCTCGTCGGGAGCCAAATGAGCAGTTCTTC
CDR3 protein: CASSRREPNEQFF

D gene: .
clone size: few
J gene: TRBJ1-2
V gene: TRBV2
CDR3 DNA: TGTGCCGGGAGTGGTTCGTGGGAAGGCTACACCTTC
CDR3 protein: CAGSGSWEGYTF

D gene: .
clone size: .
J gene: TRBJ1-5
V gene: TRBV2
CDR3 DNA: TGTGCCAGCGGTACAGACAATAGCAATCAGCCCCAGCATTTT
CDR3 protein: CASGTDNSNQPQHF

D gene: .
clone size: few
J gene: TRBJ1-5
V gene: TRBV2
CDR3 DNA: TGTGCCAGCGTAGGGACGGAGAATCAGCCCCAGCATTTT
CDR3 protein: CASVGTENQPQHF

D gene: TRBD2
clone size: .
J gene: TRBJ2-2
V gene: TRBV28
CDR3 DNA: TGTGCCAGCAGTTTTAGCGGGAGAGGGAGAACCGGGGAGCTGTTTTTT
CDR3 protein: CASSFSGRGRTGELFF

D gene: TRBD1
clone size: .
J gene: TRBJ2-7
V gene: TRBV7-2
CDR3 DNA: TGTGCCAGCAGTTATCGACAGGGGCGTAATTTTAACTACGAGCAGTACTTC
CDR3 protein: CASSYRQGRNFNYEQYF

D gene: TRBD2
clone size: .
J gene: TRBJ2-1
V gene: TRBV5-4
CDR3 DNA: TGTGCCAGCAGCTTGGGGGCTAGCGGGAGTACTAATGAGCAGTTCTTC
CDR3 protein: CASSLGASGSTNEQFF

D gene: .
clone size: .
J gene: TRBJ1-1
V gene: TRBV30
CDR3 DNA: TGTGCCTGGAGTGCCTCCACGCGGGTGCGAAGCACTGAAGCTTTCTTT
CDR3 protein: CAWSASTRVRSTEAFF